A selection of T cell receptor beta chains follows, all from one sample in a study of cytomegalovirus exposure and HLA in healthy donors. Measured with immunoSEQ multiplex PCR; TCRdb has only the in-frame clones, and not every one. Altogether approximately 190,000 clones are present, approximately 78% being singletons, with the ten largest covering 1.7%. Input material: PBMCs. The receptors were gathered from a woman under 30 in good health and CMV-seronegative. The CDR3 runs from the conserved cysteine through the conserved F or W. Each record gives: CDR3 DNA, CDR3 protein, D gene, J gene, V gene, clone size. A D gene is named only where the DNA matches it firmly. Size is stated for part of the rows, as once, few or many counts, or as a class when the clone is expanded.

TGCGCCAGCAGCCAAGAGTCGGGGGGCCTCATGAACACTGAAGCTTTCTTT	CASSQESGGLMNTEAFF	NA	TRBJ1-1	TRBV4-3	few
TGCAGCGTTGAAGAACAGGGCTTTAGCTCCTACAATGAGCAGTTCTTC	CSVEEQGFSSYNEQFF	NA	TRBJ2-1	TRBV29-1	NA
TGCGCCAGCAGTGAGGCGGGACTAGCGGGAGAGGGGGAGACCCAGTACTTC	CASSEAGLAGEGETQYF	TRBD2	TRBJ2-5	TRBV10-2	NA
TGTGCCAGCAGCTTGTTTGGACAGCCCACCGGGGAGCTGTTTTTT	CASSLFGQPTGELFF	NA	TRBJ2-2	TRBV5-6	NA
TGTGCCAGCAGTCCGACAGCCTACTCTGGAAACACCATATATTTT	CASSPTAYSGNTIYF	NA	TRBJ1-3	TRBV27	few
TGTGCCAGCAGTTTGATCCGGGAACCTACCTCCTACAATGAGCAGTTCTTC	CASSLIREPTSYNEQFF	NA	TRBJ2-1	TRBV27	NA
TGCGCCAGCAGCTTGTCAGGGGGCATAATTATCTACAATGAGCAGTTCTTC	CASSLSGGIIIYNEQFF	TRBD1	TRBJ2-1	TRBV5-1	NA
TGTGCCAGCAGTCTTCTCGGAGGGGCCGAGCAGTACTTC	CASSLLGGAEQYF	NA	TRBJ2-7	TRBV28	NA
TGTGCCAGCAGCTTAAGGCCGGACACTCTCACTGAAGCTTTCTTT	CASSLRPDTLTEAFF	NA	TRBJ1-1	TRBV7-2	once
TGTGCCAGCAGTGAACGGGGGAATCAGCCCCAGCATTTT	CASSERGNQPQHF	NA	TRBJ1-5	TRBV6-1	NA
TGTGCCAGCGGCTCGTTAGCGGTTGATACGCAGTATTTT	CASGSLAVDTQYF	NA	TRBJ2-3	TRBV7-2	NA
TGTGCCAGCAGCGATATTCCGGGACTATTAGCCAAAAACATTCAGTACTTC	CASSDIPGLLAKNIQYF	TRBD2	TRBJ2-4	TRBV7-2	NA
TGTGCCAGCAGGACCGGGACTCTCGGCAATGAGCAGTTCTTC	CASRTGTLGNEQFF	NA	TRBJ2-1	TRBV6-1	NA
TGTGCCAGCAGCGTAGACGGGGCTAGCGGGAACTACGAGCAGTACTTC	CASSVDGASGNYEQYF	TRBD2	TRBJ2-7	TRBV9	NA
TGCAGCGTTGAAGCCGGGACTAGCGGGATCGATGAGCAGTTCTTC	CSVEAGTSGIDEQFF	TRBD2	TRBJ2-1	TRBV29-1	NA
TGTGCCAGCAGTTTTCGGGGCTCCTACGAGCAGTACTTC	CASSFRGSYEQYF	NA	TRBJ2-7	TRBV28	once
TGCGCCAGCAGACCCAGGACTAGCGGCACACTTGTAACAGATACGCAGTATTTT	CASRPRTSGTLVTDTQYF	TRBD2	TRBJ2-3	TRBV5-1	NA
TGTGCCAGCAGCTTACGAGGGCGGGAGCCCTACAATGAGCAGTTCTTC	CASSLRGREPYNEQFF	TRBD2	TRBJ2-1	TRBV7-8	NA
TGTGCCAGCAGCAAGGACAGGGTTCAACAGCCCCAGCATTTT	CASSKDRVQQPQHF	TRBD1	TRBJ1-5	TRBV28	few
TGCGCCAGCAGCCAAGCCACAGGGTTGGGGGATGGCTACACCTTC	CASSQATGLGDGYTF	NA	TRBJ1-2	TRBV4-1	NA
TGTGCCACCAGCAGAGATACAGGGGGCCAAGAGACCCAGTACTTC	CATSRDTGGQETQYF	TRBD1	TRBJ2-5	TRBV15	NA